In its sample, the clone carrying this TCR beta chain was seen a few times. No antigen is known for it. This entry belongs to a study of blood T cells in healthy people across ages. The authors ran a second PCR of roughly 6 to 12 cycles using a sample-barcoded 5' primer and a J-beta primer mix. TCRdb passed the 5' RACE reads through MiXCR, listing each CDR3 protein once. The sample records about 780,000 distinct CDR3 sequences, 25% to 30% being singletons. Study outcomes and limitations: Per million T cells, TCR beta diversity dropped about linearly as age rose.

The same data also went into a second study, on T cells of mothers and their children.

Sequenced input: blood. The TCR originated in a boy younger than 18 in good health.

The CDR3 DNA reads as TGTGCCAGCAGCCAAGATCTTAGCAGGAATCAGCCCCAGCATTTT. Translation gives CASSQDLSRNQPQHF. The V gene is TRBV4-2, the J gene TRBJ1-5; unclear D gene. V was cut by 0 bases and J by 4 bases, with 10 bases left in between. The length of the CDR3 is 15 residues. In germline, CDR1 is LGHNA, CDR2 YNFKEQ.